The 24 T cell receptor beta chains in this list originate from one sample, sequenced in a study of T cell responses to AZD1222 COVID-19 vaccine. The table came from immunoSEQ multiplex PCR; TCRdb's copy has only in-frame clones and leaves some out. The data show approximately 150,000 clones, about nine tenths seen once. The sequencing used peripheral blood, collected 28 days after the second AZD1222 dose. These receptors were obtained from an adult who received the AZD1222 COVID-19 vaccine.

This chain's CDR3 is CASSDRESYEQYF. The CDR3 DNA follows: TGCGCCAGCTCGGACAGGGAATCCTACGAGCAGTACTTC. The V and J genes are TRBV5-1 and TRBJ2-7; 8 positions match TRBD1. The CDR3 has 13 amino acids. Unmatched junction bases numbered 4, after V lost 7 bases and J lost 1 base. Germline loops: CDR1 SGHRS, CDR2 YFSETQ.

This chain joins TRBV6-6 and TRBJ1-6; D gene ambiguous. V lost 2 bases to trimming and J lost 13 bases, with 12 bases between them. The CDR3 has 13 amino acids. Per the germline V gene, CDR1 is MNHNY and CDR2 is SVGAGI (reference sequence). CDR3 loop: CASSYEDGRPLHF. In nucleotides, the CDR3 is TGTGCCAGCAGTTACGAAGACGGAAGGCCCCTCCACTTT.

The V call is TRBV4-2, the J call TRBJ1-5; D gene unclear. Trimming left V 3 bases short and J 10 bases short, with 13 bases between. This CDR3 is built from 13 residues. The germline V gene encodes CDR1 LGHNA and CDR2 YNFKEQ. CDR3 residues: CASSQAGNSPQHF. Written as DNA, the CDR3 is TGTGCCAGCAGCCAGGCCGGGAACAGTCCCCAGCATTTT.

This sequence joins TRBV3-1 (or the pseudogene TRBV3-2) and TRBJ2-3; the match to TRBD2 covers 7 bases. The CDR3 covers 16 residues. Germline assignment: CDR1 LGHDT and CDR2 YNNKEL (reference sequence). V lost 1 base to trimming and J lost 1 base; unmatched junction nucleotides: 5. CDR3 amino acids: CASSQGLAQGTDTQYF. The CDR3 DNA reads TGTGCCAGCAGCCAAGGACTAGCCCAGGGCACAGATACGCAGTATTTT.

The chain combines TRBV30 with TRBJ1-1; weak D call: TRBD1 (5 bases). The CDR3 contains 11 residues. Germline CDR1 reads GTSNPN; CDR2 reads SVGIG (reference sequence). V lost 2 bases and J lost 8, with 9 bases in between. The CDR3 DNA reads as TGTGCCTGGAGTACCAGGGCCGAAGCTTTCTTT. Its protein is CAWSTRAEAFF.

V is TRBV7-2 and J is TRBJ1-2; 8 nucleotides line up with TRBD1. CDR1 SGHTA and CDR2 FQGNSA come from the germline V gene. Germline trimming cut 5 bases from V and 7 bases from J; bases unmatched to any gene: 3. The CDR3 is 12 amino acids. In nucleotides, the CDR3 is TGTGCCAGCAGCCCCGGACAGGGTGGCTACACCTTC. Protein: CASSPGQGGYTF.

CDR3 DNA: TGTGCCAGCAGTTACCGGGGCAGGGTTGGCAATCAGCCCCAGCATTTT. Amino acids: CASSYRGRVGNQPQHF. The J gene is TRBJ1-5, the V gene TRBV6-2 or TRBV6-3; maybe TRBD1 (5 bases). The V end was cut by 2 bases, the J end by 2 bases, with 13 bases between. Germline-derived CDR1 and CDR2 are MNHEY and SVGEGT. The CDR3 consists of 16 residues.

This chain links TRBV5-1 with TRBJ2-7; 11 nucleotides agree with TRBD2. Germline assignment: CDR1 SGHRS and CDR2 YFSETQ. The CDR3 has 16 residues. Trimming cost V 3 bases and J 6 bases; bases outside gene matches: 11. This CDR3 reads CASSSFSGRAPGEQYF. CDR3 in DNA: TGCGCCAGCAGCTCGTTTAGCGGGAGGGCCCCGGGCGAGCAGTACTTC.

The chain employs TRBV21-1 and TRBJ1-2; the table's D call of TRBD1 was not tested on the DNA. TRBV21-1 is flagged as a pseudogene. CDR3 length equals 17 residues. The DNA of the CDR3 is TGTGCCAGCAATTCGTTGGTCACAGGGGATCGGGGCTATGGCTACACCTTC. Its protein is CASNSLVTGDRGYGYTF.

The chain couples TRBV6-5 to TRBJ1-5, with D hard to call. The CDR3 spans 15 residues. V lost 7 bases and J lost 0, with 13 bases in between. The germline V gene encodes CDR1 MNHEY and CDR2 SVGAGI. For the CDR3, the DNA is TGTGCCAGCAATTTACAGACCTATAGCAATCAGCCCCAGCATTTT. This sequence encodes CASNLQTYSNQPQHF.

This clone was found once. V and J are TRBV27 and TRBJ1-4; D is possibly TRBD1 (6 bases). This CDR3 spans 13 amino acids. In germline, CDR1 is MNHEY, CDR2 SMNVEV (reference sequence). Between the trimmed V and J ends, which lost 5 bases and 8 bases, there was a span of 12 bases. The CDR3 sequence: CASSGGRGEKLFF. For the CDR3, the DNA is TGTGCCAGCAGTGGGGGCCGTGGGGAAAAACTGTTTTTT. The full variable domain, with the rest looked up from reference TRBV27 and TRBJ1-4, is EAQVTQNPRYLITVTGKKLTVTCSQNMNHEYMSWYRQDPGLGLRQIYYSMNVEVTDKGDVPEGYKVSRKEKRNFPLILESPSPNQTSLYFCASSGGRGEKLFFGSGTQLSVL.

V is TRBV6-6 and J is TRBJ1-2; 7 bases are a match to TRBD1. The trim removed 4 bases at V and 4 bases at J, leaving 6 bases unmatched. CDR1 MNHNY and CDR2 SVGAGI come from the germline V gene (reference sequence). The CDR3 extends over 14 amino acids. For the CDR3, the DNA is TGTGCCAGCAGTTTTCGGGGACAGCCCTATGGCTACACCTTC. Translated: CASSFRGQPYGYTF.

The chain combines TRBV7-9 with TRBJ2-7; D is perhaps TRBD1 (6 bases). Trimming cost V 5 bases and J 5 bases, with 22 bases left between them. The CDR3 contains 16 residues. CDR1 is SEHNR, CDR2 FQNEAQ, per germline (reference sequence). In DNA, the CDR3 is TGTGCCAGCAGCCAATCCACAGACAGGCTCGGTCACGAGCAGTACTTC. Encoded protein: CASSQSTDRLGHEQYF.

CDR3 sequence (DNA): TGTGCCAGCAGTTACGCCCTCACCGGGGAGCTGTTTTTT. It yields the protein CASSYALTGELFF. V and J are TRBV6-6 and TRBJ2-2; D gene uncertain. V was shortened by 2 bases and J by 4 bases, with 5 bases between the two germline ends. This CDR3 contains 13 residues. In germline, CDR1 is MNHNY, CDR2 SVGAGI (reference sequence).

The rearrangement joins TRBV3-1 (or the pseudogene TRBV3-2) to TRBJ2-6; no clear D gene. This CDR3 has 17 residues. Germline V gives CDR1 LGHDT, CDR2 YNNKEL (reference sequence). V shed 0 bases and J shed 0 bases, with 9 bases lying between them. CDR3 in amino acids: CASSQDGTYSGANVLTF. CDR3 DNA sequence: TGTGCCAGCAGCCAAGACGGAACCTACTCTGGGGCCAACGTCCTGACTTTC.

This clone was seen just once. The chain combines TRBV11-2 with TRBJ2-7, with a tentative D call TRBD2 (7 bases). The ends were cut back, 5 bases at V and 3 bases at J, with 20 bases in the middle. Germline V gives CDR1 SGHAT, CDR2 FQNNGV. The CDR3 is 16 residues long. CDR3 sequence: CASSPRGGRSLYEQYF. In DNA, the CDR3 is TGTGCCAGCAGCCCAAGGGGGGGACGGAGCCTCTACGAGCAGTACTTC.

This clone was observed a few times. The rearrangement uses TRBV6-5 and TRBJ2-7; the D is unclear. Trimming removed 6 bases from V and 1 base from J, with 16 bases in between. In germline, CDR1 is MNHEY, CDR2 SVGAGI. The CDR3 has 15 amino acids. CDR3 nucleotides: TGTGCCAGCAGCCGCGAGGCTCGTGGGTCCTACGAGCAGTACTTC. It specifies CASSREARGSYEQYF.

This chain joins TRBV18 and TRBJ2-7; 8 nucleotides match TRBD1. CDR3 length equals 15 residues. The junction had 5 bases not matched to a gene; V was cut back by 2 bases and J by 2 bases. Germline V lookup: CDR1 KGHSH, CDR2 LQKENI. The CDR3 DNA reads TGTGCCAGCTCACCATCAGGGGGCCAGGCCTACGAGCAGTACTTC. This sequence encodes CASSPSGGQAYEQYF.

This rearrangement joins TRBV3-1 (or the pseudogene TRBV3-2) to TRBJ2-6; the D is unclear. Germline V lookup: CDR1 LGHDT, CDR2 YNNKEL (reference sequence). The CDR3 loop spans 17 amino acids. Trimming removed 3 bases from V and 0 bases from J, with 12 bases in between. The CDR3 protein is CASSHLTTRSGANVLTF. CDR3 DNA sequence: TGTGCCAGCAGCCACCTGACGACGCGCTCTGGGGCCAACGTCCTGACTTTC.

This clone was seen just once. The chain combines TRBV28 with TRBJ1-4; 8 positions agree with TRBD1. After removal of 6 bases from V and 7 bases from J, the junction contained 7 bases not matched to a gene. This CDR3 has 14 residues. The germline V gene encodes CDR1 MDHEN and CDR2 SYDVKM. CDR3 sequence: CASSPGGWGEKLFF. The CDR3 DNA follows: TGTGCCAGCAGCCCAGGGGGCTGGGGTGAAAAACTGTTTTTT.

This chain uses TRBV3-1 (or the pseudogene TRBV3-2) with TRBJ2-7, with D perhaps given as TRBD1 or TRBD2 (5 bases each). CDR1 is LGHDT, CDR2 YNNKEL, per germline (reference sequence). The CDR3 has 13 amino acids. Trimming took off 4 bases at V and 3 bases at J, with 10 bases between the two ends. CDR3 coding DNA: TGTGCCAGCAGCCCGGGACGGAGCTACGAGCAGTACTTC. It is translated as CASSPGRSYEQYF.

CDR3 sequence: CSVEDRTSEPGQYF. CDR3 DNA: TGCAGCGTTGAAGACCGGACTAGCGAACCCGGGCAGTACTTC. V usage is TRBV29-1 and J usage is TRBJ2-7; 9 bases line up with TRBD2. With V trimmed by 0 bases and J by 9 bases, 9 bases remained unmatched. This CDR3 comprises 14 residues. CDR1 and CDR2 from the germline V gene are SQVTM and ANQGSEA.

The chain is built from TRBV7-2 and TRBJ2-2, with a tentative D call TRBD2 (6 bases). V gave up 1 base and J gave up 4 bases, with 13 bases separating them. Germline V gives CDR1 SGHTA, CDR2 FQGNSA. The CDR3 covers 16 residues. DNA for the CDR3: TGTGCCAGCAGCTTAGTCGGGGGAGACGCCACCGGGGAGCTGTTTTTT. This codes for CASSLVGGDATGELFF.

This chain's CDR3 is CASSEMAGDDTGELFF. The DNA for the CDR3 is TGTGCCAGCAGTGAGATGGCGGGAGACGACACCGGGGAGCTGTTTTTT. The genes are TRBV6-4 and TRBJ2-2, with 7 bases matching TRBD2. The J segment lost 3 bases and the V segment lost 3 bases, leaving 7 bases of the junction unmatched. In germline, CDR1 is MRHNA, CDR2 SNTAGT. The length of the CDR3 is 16 residues.